This T cell receptor (beta chain) emerged from a study of blood T cell repertoires in COVID-19. At the level of the study: The study drew acute and convalescent COVID-19 samples from the United States, Italy and Spain. From T cells, B-cell-depleted T cells, or PBMCs came the material, which was cDNA or gDNA.

V lost 5 bases to trimming and J lost 0 bases, with 12 bases between them. The CDR3 loop spans 14 amino acids. Per the germline V gene, CDR1 is SGHNT and CDR2 is YYREEE (reference sequence). In the original workflow: The assay estimated nucleated cells by amplifying reference gene primers. Clones were read by immunoSEQ multiplex PCR, and TCRdb kept only the in-frame ones, dropping some. The V and J calls and the clone size are those of that table, but D and trimming were determined from the DNA. This sample has fewer than 150,000 clones, with approximately 80% found just once. This sequence originates from a woman aged 50 to 60 with acute or convalescent COVID-19. The chain carries TRBV5-4 and TRBJ2-7; D possibly corresponds to TRBD2 (6 bases). The material sequenced was peripheral blood. CDR3 nucleotide sequence: TGTGCCAGCAGAGCGGGCCTGAGCTCCTACGAGCAGTACTTC. It codes for CASRAGLSSYEQYF.